A selection of T cell receptor beta chains follows, all from one sample in a study of blood T cell repertoires in COVID-19. The repertoire was sequenced with immunoSEQ multiplex PCR; TCRdb's copy has only in-frame clones and lacks some. The table lists 150,000 or so clones, 82% of them singletons, with roughly 15% in the top ten. Sequencing was performed on peripheral blood. The receptors come from a human donor with acute or convalescent COVID-19. The donor label of this sample is uncertain. CDR3s include the opening cysteine and the closing phenylalanine or tryptophan. Fields, in order: J gene, clone size, V gene, D gene, CDR3 DNA, CDR3 protein. The D gene is left open where the match is weak. The size entry is marked missing in some rows and otherwise reads once, few, many or a size class.

J: TRBJ1-6
size: .
V: TRBV10-3
D: .
DNA: TGTGCCATCAACCAGGGTGGTAATTCACCCCTCCACTTT
CDR3: CAINQGGNSPLHF

J: TRBJ1-4
size: .
V: TRBV7-2
D: .
DNA: TGTGCCAGCAGCCCGCTTAGGGGTGAAAAACTGTTTTTT
CDR3: CASSPLRGEKLFF

J: TRBJ2-1
size: once
V: TRBV7-9
D: TRBD2
DNA: TGTGCCAGCAGCTTAGTGGCTAGCGGGGGCTCCTACAATGAGCAGTTCTTC
CDR3: CASSLVASGGSYNEQFF

J: TRBJ1-2
size: .
V: TRBV6-1
D: TRBD1
DNA: TGTGCCAGCAGTGACCCCGGGACAGGGGGGAACTATGGCTACACCTTC
CDR3: CASSDPGTGGNYGYTF

J: TRBJ1-5
size: once
V: TRBV19
D: TRBD1
DNA: TGTGCCAGTAGTATGCGACAGGGCACGAGCAATCAGCCCCAGCATTTT
CDR3: CASSMRQGTSNQPQHF

J: TRBJ1-5
size: .
V: TRBV19
D: .
DNA: TGTGCCAGTAGTGAGGGAGTACGACAGCCCCAGCATTTT
CDR3: CASSEGVRQPQHF

J: TRBJ2-7
size: .
V: TRBV11-1
D: TRBD1
DNA: TGTGCCAGCAGCCCCCGGGACAGGGACCACGAGCAGTACTTC
CDR3: CASSPRDRDHEQYF

J: TRBJ1-5
size: .
V: TRBV5-1
D: TRBD1
DNA: TGCGCCAGCAAAAACGGGACAGGGGGCAATCAGCCCCAGCATTTT
CDR3: CASKNGTGGNQPQHF

J: TRBJ2-1
size: .
V: TRBV11-2
D: TRBD1
DNA: TGTGCCAGCAGCTTAGTAGGAGGGGAACAGGGGGCAATCAATGAGCAGTTCTTC
CDR3: CASSLVGGEQGAINEQFF

J: TRBJ1-1
size: once
V: TRBV3-1/TRBV3-2
D: .
DNA: TGTGCCAGCAGCCTCGGGACTGTCTACACTGAAGCTTTCTTT
CDR3: CASSLGTVYTEAFF

J: TRBJ1-4
size: .
V: TRBV3-1/TRBV3-2
D: .
DNA: TGTGCCAGCAGCGACCTGGGGAGAGATGAAAAACTGTTTTTT
CDR3: CASSDLGRDEKLFF

J: TRBJ2-4
size: .
V: TRBV5-4
D: .
DNA: TGTGCCAGCAGCCTGGACAGCAGCAGGTCTGTGAACATTCAGTACTTC
CDR3: CASSLDSSRSVNIQYF

J: TRBJ1-2
size: .
V: TRBV30
D: .
DNA: TGTGCCTGGAGTCCTGGACAGTCCTATGGCTACACCTTC
CDR3: CAWSPGQSYGYTF

J: TRBJ2-2
size: .
V: TRBV5-1
D: .
DNA: TGCGCCAGCAGGGGTCAGGGCGACGGGGAGCTGTTTTTT
CDR3: CASRGQGDGELFF

J: TRBJ1-2
size: once
V: TRBV3-1/TRBV3-2
D: TRBD1
DNA: TGTGCCAGCAGCCAAGGGGGACAGCCCCGCATCTATGGCTACACCTTC
CDR3: CASSQGGQPRIYGYTF

J: TRBJ2-1
size: .
V: TRBV11-2
D: .
DNA: TGTGCCAGCAGCTCAGCCTTCAGCGGCTCCTACAATGAGCAGTTCTTC
CDR3: CASSSAFSGSYNEQFF